The present entry profiles one TCR beta chain with its context. The data were obtained in a study of T-cell reconstitution after alpha-beta-depleted transplantation in children. A TCRbeta library incorporating unique molecular identifiers was prepared. In TCRdb, the PCR reads were re-called with MiXCR into one record per CDR3 protein. The sample shows about 500,000 distinct CDR3 sequences, 30% to 35% of them seen only once. The CDR3 totals 17 residues. Germline CDR1 reads LGHNA; CDR2 reads YSLEER. J gave up 7 bases and V 5 bases, and 11 bases lay outside the gene matches. This TCR came from a human donor who donated a stem cell graft to a child with aplastic anemia. This material consisted of PBMCs from the stem cell graft donor, taken from the stem cell graft. V usage is TRBV4-3 and J usage is TRBJ2-4, with 13 bases matching TRBD2. The CDR3 DNA follows: TGCGCCAGCAGCTTGACCGGGACTAGCGGGATGCAGAACATTCAGTACTTC. Translating it yields CASSLTGTSGMQNIQYF.